The T cell receptor beta chain under discussion was sequenced for a study of T-cell memory formation after mild COVID-19. Broader study findings: For contracting clones, CD4+ ones sat mainly in CM and EM, CD8+ in EMRA. Whereas later expanders leaned CD4+, clones contracting day 15 to 85 showed a balanced CD4/CD8 makeup.

As to this clonotype: Its antigen is still unknown.

Using constant-segment primers, 5'RACE produced TCR alpha and TCR beta cDNA libraries carrying sample barcodes and UMIs. TCRdb used MiXCR to reprocess the 5' RACE reads, holding one entry per CDR3 protein. The repertoire consists of 470,000 or so distinct CDR3 sequences, with about 19% occurring once and the leading ten covering 8.4%. V was clipped by 5 bases and J by 1 base; unmatched bases: 4. Germline-derived CDR1 and CDR2 are MNHEY and SVGAGI. The CDR3 is 15 residues long. Material for sequencing was PBMCs or a T cell subset sorted from them (not recorded which). The chain recombines TRBV6-5 with TRBJ2-1; TRBD2 matches 8 bases. The sequence was collected from an adult woman who had mild COVID-19 (a few samples of this study predate the infection). Cell type and time point are not known. Here the CDR3 reads CASSQSGGSYNEQFF. The CDR3 DNA reads TGTGCCAGCAGTCAAAGCGGGGGATCCTACAATGAGCAGTTCTTC.